The rows below give T cell receptor beta chains drawn from one sample of a study of blood T cell repertoires in COVID-19. The assay was immunoSEQ multiplex PCR, and TCRdb's table has in-frame clones only and misses some. Of about 64,000 clones in the sample, 88% are singletons; the top ten hold about 9.5%. Sequencing was carried out using PBMCs or T cells enriched from blood (not recorded which). These receptors came from a woman aged 40 to 50 who had recovered from COVID-19. Both conserved end residues are part of each CDR3. A D gene is named only where the DNA matches it firmly. Clone size is shown for a subset of rows, as once, few, many or a class of expanded clone.

V: TRBV5-1; D: NA; size: NA; J: TRBJ2-7; length: 16; DNA: TGCGCCAGCAGCTCAGACCGACAGGGAGGCCCCTACGAGCAGTACTTC; CDR3: CASSSDRQGGPYEQYF
V: TRBV19; D: NA; size: few; J: TRBJ2-3; length: 11; DNA: TGTGCCAGTACTAATCGGGATACGCAGTATTTT; CDR3: CASTNRDTQYF
V: TRBV11-3; D: NA; size: NA; J: TRBJ1-1; length: 16; DNA: TGTGCCAGCAGCTTAGGCCCAGGGAGGGGCCACACTGAAGCTTTCTTT; CDR3: CASSLGPGRGHTEAFF
V: TRBV6-4; D: TRBD2; size: NA; J: TRBJ2-3; length: 16; DNA: TGTGCCAGCAGTGACTCGGCTAGCGGGAGCACAGATACGCAGTATTTT; CDR3: CASSDSASGSTDTQYF
V: TRBV27; D: TRBD1; size: NA; J: TRBJ2-7; length: 12; DNA: TGTGCCAGTCGGGGACAGAGCTACGAGCAGTACTTC; CDR3: CASRGQSYEQYF
V: TRBV2; D: TRBD1; size: NA; J: TRBJ1-4; length: 13; DNA: TGTGCCGGGAAGACAGGGAGGCAGGAAAAACTGTTTTTT; CDR3: CAGKTGRQEKLFF
V: TRBV7-9; D: TRBD1; size: NA; J: TRBJ1-6; length: 15; DNA: TGTGCCAGCAGCCTCCGACAGGGCGATGATTCACCCCTCCACTTT; CDR3: CASSLRQGDDSPLHF
V: TRBV5-5; D: NA; size: NA; J: TRBJ1-2; length: 12; DNA: TGTGCCAGCAGCTTTGAGGTCTATGGCTACACCTTC; CDR3: CASSFEVYGYTF
V: TRBV6-5; D: TRBD1; size: NA; J: TRBJ2-7; length: 13; DNA: TGTGCCAGCAACCGGAGACAGGGGAAAGAGCAGTACTTC; CDR3: CASNRRQGKEQYF
V: TRBV27; D: TRBD1; size: NA; J: TRBJ1-6; length: 15; DNA: TGTGCCAGCAGTTTAGGGCAGGGGGGAGGTTCACCCCTCCACTTT; CDR3: CASSLGQGGGSPLHF
V: TRBV19; D: NA; size: once; J: TRBJ1-2; length: 15; DNA: TGTGCCAGCGCACAGGTAGGCGTGGGATATGGTGGCTACACCTTC; CDR3: CASAQVGVGYGGYTF
V: TRBV4-1; D: NA; size: NA; J: TRBJ1-1; length: 14; DNA: TGCGCCAGCAGCCAAGAGGAGAGTTACACTGAAGCTTTCTTT; CDR3: CASSQEESYTEAFF
V: TRBV5-4; D: NA; size: NA; J: TRBJ2-1; length: 16; DNA: TGTGCCAGCAGCTTGGGATCAGGCACCCCTTACAATGAGCAGTTCTTC; CDR3: CASSLGSGTPYNEQFF
V: TRBV4-1; D: TRBD1; size: NA; J: TRBJ2-2; length: 16; DNA: TGCGCCAGCAGTACCTACAGGGGAACGAACACCGGGGAGCTGTTTTTT; CDR3: CASSTYRGTNTGELFF
V: TRBV19; D: TRBD1; size: once; J: TRBJ1-2; length: 14; DNA: TGTGCCAGTACCCAGGACAGGGTTGGCTATGGCTACACCTTC; CDR3: CASTQDRVGYGYTF
V: TRBV29-1; D: NA; size: NA; J: TRBJ1-1; length: 12; DNA: TGCAGCGTTAGGGGGGGGGAGACTGAAGCTTTCTTT; CDR3: CSVRGGETEAFF
V: TRBV4-1; D: NA; size: NA; J: TRBJ1-4; length: 12; DNA: TGCGCCAGCAGCCAACATTTGGAAAAACTGTTTTTT; CDR3: CASSQHLEKLFF
V: TRBV19; D: NA; size: NA; J: TRBJ2-2; length: 15; DNA: TGTGCCAGTATGGGGCAGGTCGGGGGAACCGGGGAGCTGTTTTTT; CDR3: CASMGQVGGTGELFF
V: TRBV10-1; D: TRBD1; size: NA; J: TRBJ1-5; length: 15; DNA: TGCGCCAGCAGTGACGGACGGTCAGGGGGTCAGCCCCAGCATTTT; CDR3: CASSDGRSGGQPQHF
V: TRBV5-1; D: NA; size: NA; J: TRBJ2-3; length: 16; DNA: TGCGCCAGCAGCGGCGGCGCTAGCATTGGGGAGTATACGCAGTATTTT; CDR3: CASSGGASIGEYTQYF
V: TRBV5-6; D: NA; size: NA; J: TRBJ2-2; length: 15; DNA: TGTGCCAGCAGCTTGGGTTGGCAGAACACCGGGGAGCTGTTTTTT; CDR3: CASSLGWQNTGELFF
V: TRBV27; D: TRBD1; size: NA; J: TRBJ2-7; length: 14; DNA: TGTGCCAGCAGTTCGGCAGGGGGAAAACACGAGCAGTACTTC; CDR3: CASSSAGGKHEQYF
V: TRBV9; D: NA; size: NA; J: TRBJ2-2; length: 13; DNA: TGTGCCAGCAGCGCCTCGAACACCGGGGAGCTGTTTTTT; CDR3: CASSASNTGELFF
V: TRBV5-1; D: NA; size: NA; J: TRBJ2-5; length: 16; DNA: TGCGCCAGCAGCTTGGGTCCAGGGGCTTACCAAGAGACCCAGTACTTC; CDR3: CASSLGPGAYQETQYF
V: TRBV5-1; D: TRBD2; size: NA; J: TRBJ2-2; length: 15; DNA: TGCGCCAGCAGCTTGTTGCGGGGGGGCACCGGGGAGCTGTTTTTT; CDR3: CASSLLRGGTGELFF
V: TRBV5-4; D: TRBD2; size: NA; J: TRBJ2-3; length: 15; DNA: TGTGCCAGCAGCTTAGGACTAGCGGGGACAGATACGCAGTATTTT; CDR3: CASSLGLAGTDTQYF
V: TRBV11-2; D: NA; size: NA; J: TRBJ2-3; length: 11; DNA: TGTGCCAGCATCCTAAACCGGGTCCAGTATTTT; CDR3: CASILNRVQYF
V: TRBV27; D: TRBD1; size: NA; J: TRBJ1-4; length: 14; DNA: TGTGCCAGCAGTCGCCGGGACAGAAATGAAAAACTGTTTTTT; CDR3: CASSRRDRNEKLFF
V: TRBV12-5; D: NA; size: NA; J: TRBJ2-5; length: 15; DNA: TGTGCTAGTGGTTTTAGCACGGCACCACAAGAGACCCAGTACTTC; CDR3: CASGFSTAPQETQYF
V: TRBV6-1; D: NA; size: NA; J: TRBJ2-5; length: 17; DNA: TGTGCCAGCAGTGAACAAGGGGCCCTACCTTCAAAAGAGACCCAGTACTTC; CDR3: CASSEQGALPSKETQYF
V: TRBV29-1; D: TRBD1; size: NA; J: TRBJ1-2; length: 15; DNA: TGCAGCGTCGCCGCGGGGACAGGCGGGTCAGGGGACTACACCTTC; CDR3: CSVAAGTGGSGDYTF
V: TRBV3-1/TRBV3-2; D: TRBD1; size: NA; J: TRBJ1-2; length: 17; DNA: TGTGCCAGCAGCGGTCCGGGACAGGGAAGAGGCTACTATGGCTACACCTTC; CDR3: CASSGPGQGRGYYGYTF
V: TRBV29-1; D: NA; size: NA; J: TRBJ1-1; length: 11; DNA: TGCAGCGTTCAGGGGAACGCTGAAGCTTTCTTT; CDR3: CSVQGNAEAFF